A selection of T cell receptor beta chains follows, all from one sample in a study of blood T cell repertoires in COVID-19. Sequenced by immunoSEQ multiplex PCR; TCRdb stores in-frame clones only, minus some. This sample has about 41,000 clones; around 90% occur once, and the top ten carry 4.8%. Sequencing was carried out using peripheral blood. Source of these receptors: a human donor in a cohort sampled during active COVID-19. Each CDR3 is given with its conserved first and last residue. The D gene is left open where the match is weak. Clone size is given for some rows only: seen once, a few or many times, or a class if the clone is expanded.

TRBJ2-7	TRBD2	-	TRBV30	14	CAWSRLAETYEQYF	TGTGCCTGGAGCCGACTAGCGGAAACCTACGAGCAGTACTTC
TRBJ1-6	-	-	TRBV12-3/TRBV12-4	13	CASSGLKNSPLHF	TGTGCCAGTTCGGGACTGAAAAATTCACCCCTCCACTTT
TRBJ1-1	-	once	TRBV30	13	CAWEEGLNTEAFF	TGTGCCTGGGAAGAGGGTTTGAACACTGAAGCTTTCTTT
TRBJ1-4	-	-	TRBV6-4	17	CASSDPRPGQRNEKLFF	TGTGCCAGCAGTGACCCTAGACCGGGACAAAGGAATGAAAAACTGTTTTTT
TRBJ2-7	TRBD2	-	TRBV20-1	14	CSASPTSGPGEQYF	TGCAGTGCTAGTCCGACTAGCGGTCCAGGCGAGCAGTACTTC
TRBJ2-1	TRBD2	-	TRBV4-1	19	CASSQDLGLAGGAYNEQFF	TGCGCCAGCAGCCAAGACCTGGGCCTAGCGGGAGGCGCCTACAATGAGCAGTTCTTC
TRBJ2-7	-	-	TRBV12-3/TRBV12-4	13	CASSSDSTYEQYF	TGTGCCAGCAGTTCGGACAGTACCTACGAGCAGTACTTC
TRBJ2-7	-	few	TRBV9	15	CASSVSIIVGAEQYF	TGTGCCAGCAGCGTCTCTATTATAGTGGGGGCCGAGCAGTACTTC
TRBJ2-7	TRBD2	-	TRBV27	13	CASRASGSYEQYF	TGTGCCAGCAGAGCTAGCGGGTCCTACGAGCAGTACTTC
TRBJ1-5	TRBD1	-	TRBV6-5	15	CASSYSNRGGQPQHF	TGTGCCAGCAGTTACTCGAACAGGGGAGGACAGCCCCAGCATTTT
TRBJ2-7	-	-	TRBV6-5	15	CASSKDGSGTYEQYF	TGTGCCAGCAGTAAGGACGGTTCCGGGACCTACGAGCAGTACTTC
TRBJ2-2	-	-	TRBV7-8	16	CASSLRLETITGELFF	TGTGCCAGCAGCTTACGACTAGAGACGATCACCGGGGAGCTGTTTTTT
TRBJ2-3	-	few	TRBV24-1	15	CATSGTITNADTQYF	TGTGCCACCAGTGGGACAATCACCAACGCGGATACGCAGTATTTT
TRBJ2-1	-	-	TRBV21-1	20	CASSKDGIRTSGISYNEQFF	TGTGCCAGCAGCAAAGATGGGATCCGGACTAGCGGAATCTCCTACAATGAGCAGTTCTTC
TRBJ2-7	TRBD2	-	TRBV19	15	CASSIERSGSDEQYF	TGTGCCAGTAGTATAGAAAGGAGCGGGAGTGACGAGCAGTACTTC
TRBJ1-2	TRBD1	-	TRBV28	15	CASSLGTGGEGGYTF	TGTGCCAGCAGTTTGGGGACAGGGGGAGAGGGTGGCTACACCTTC
TRBJ2-3	-	-	TRBV4-1	13	CASSLYFTDTQYF	TGCGCCAGCAGCCTCTACTTCACAGATACGCAGTATTTT
TRBJ2-7	TRBD2	-	TRBV10-2	14	CASSEGGGAYEQYF	TGCGCCAGCAGTGAGGGGGGAGGGGCCTACGAGCAGTACTTC
TRBJ2-7	-	-	TRBV2	13	CASSAMRDYEQYF	TGTGCCAGCAGTGCGATGAGGGACTACGAGCAGTACTTC
TRBJ2-7	-	-	TRBV5-4	13	CASSLRTVHEQYF	TGTGCCAGCAGCTTAAGGACTGTACACGAGCAGTACTTC
TRBJ1-1	-	-	TRBV30	11	CAWSVVSEAFF	TGTGCCTGGAGTGTCGTCTCTGAAGCTTTCTTT
TRBJ2-2	TRBD1	-	TRBV3-1/TRBV3-2	15	CASSQTGGVTGELFF	TGTGCCAGCAGCCAGACAGGGGGCGTCACCGGGGAGCTGTTTTTT
TRBJ2-3	TRBD2	once	TRBV7-3	16	CASSPGGRGPTDTQYF	TGTGCCAGCTCTCCGGGGGGGCGGGGCCCCACAGATACGCAGTATTTT
TRBJ2-7	TRBD2	-	TRBV9	16	CASSVGTSGDSYEQYF	TGTGCCAGCAGCGTAGGGACTAGCGGGGACTCCTACGAGCAGTACTTC
TRBJ1-1	TRBD1	-	TRBV18	14	CASSRDRVNTEAFF	TGTGCCAGCTCAAGGGACAGGGTGAACACTGAAGCTTTCTTT
TRBJ2-7	TRBD2	-	TRBV11-2	15	CASSPGLAGGSEQYF	TGTGCCAGCAGCCCCGGACTAGCGGGAGGCTCCGAGCAGTACTTC
TRBJ1-4	-	-	TRBV11-2	16	CASSIIPGTAEEKLFF	TGTGCCAGCAGTATCATTCCCGGGACTGCCGAAGAAAAACTGTTTTTT
TRBJ1-5	-	once	TRBV19	16	CASSIAGEPGNQPQHF	TGTGCCAGTAGTATAGCAGGGGAACCGGGAAATCAGCCCCAGCATTTT
TRBJ2-7	-	-	TRBV24-1	14	CATSDLRRPYEQYF	TGTGCCACCAGTGATTTGAGGCGGCCCTACGAGCAGTACTTC
TRBJ2-2	TRBD1	few	TRBV27	15	CASSSGTGGTGELFF	TGTGCCAGCAGTTCCGGGACAGGGGGCACCGGGGAGCTGTTTTTT
TRBJ2-7	TRBD2	-	TRBV11-3	15	CASRTSSGVPYEQYF	TGTGCCAGCAGAACTTCTAGCGGGGTCCCCTACGAGCAGTACTTC
TRBJ1-5	-	-	TRBV28	15	CASSTYTGGGQPQHF	TGTGCCAGCAGCACCTACACTGGTGGGGGCCAGCCCCAGCATTTT
TRBJ2-3	-	-	TRBV6-4	15	CASAKGEGPADTQYF	TGTGCCAGCGCGAAGGGGGAGGGCCCCGCAGATACGCAGTATTTT
TRBJ1-2	TRBD1	-	TRBV12-3/TRBV12-4	13	CASTLGTGYGYTF	TGTGCCAGCACCCTAGGGACAGGGTATGGCTACACCTTC
TRBJ1-2	TRBD1	-	TRBV28	14	CASSLGTGAVGYTF	TGTGCCAGCAGTTTAGGGACAGGGGCTGTCGGCTACACCTTC
TRBJ1-1	-	-	TRBV27	14	CASSFGGAITEAFF	TGTGCCAGCAGTTTTGGGGGGGCGATCACTGAAGCTTTCTTT
TRBJ2-5	TRBD2	-	TRBV7-9	14	CASSFLSGRETQYF	TGTGCCAGCAGCTTCCTAAGCGGGAGAGAGACCCAGTACTTC
TRBJ2-1	-	-	TRBV18	15	CASSPRGGNYNEQFF	TGTGCCAGCTCACCCCGTGGGGGGAATTACAATGAGCAGTTCTTC
TRBJ2-1	-	-	TRBV10-1	13	CASSEPGANEQFF	TGCGCCAGCAGTGAGCCAGGGGCGAATGAGCAGTTCTTC
TRBJ2-7	TRBD1	-	TRBV9	15	CASSTGQGGLYEQYF	TGTGCCAGCAGCACCGGACAGGGGGGCCTCTACGAGCAGTACTTC
TRBJ2-2	TRBD2	-	TRBV24-1	18	CATSDYPGLAGNTGELFF	TGTGCCACCAGTGATTACCCTGGACTAGCGGGGAACACCGGGGAGCTGTTTTTT
TRBJ2-2	TRBD1	-	TRBV3-1/TRBV3-2	15	CASTLGTGGSGELFF	TGTGCCAGCACCCTGGGGACAGGGGGGTCCGGGGAGCTGTTTTTT